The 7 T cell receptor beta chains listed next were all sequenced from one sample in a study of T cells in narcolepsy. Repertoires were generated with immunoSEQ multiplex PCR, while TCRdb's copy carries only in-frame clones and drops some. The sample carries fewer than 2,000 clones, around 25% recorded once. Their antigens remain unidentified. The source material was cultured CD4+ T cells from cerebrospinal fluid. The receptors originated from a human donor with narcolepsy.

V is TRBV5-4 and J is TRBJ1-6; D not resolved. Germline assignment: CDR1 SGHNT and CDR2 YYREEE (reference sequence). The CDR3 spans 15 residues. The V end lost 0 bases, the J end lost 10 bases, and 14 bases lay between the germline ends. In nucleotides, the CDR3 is TGTGCCAGCAGCTTGGGTATAGGTAGCGGATCACCCCTCCACTTT. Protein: CASSLGIGSGSPLHF.

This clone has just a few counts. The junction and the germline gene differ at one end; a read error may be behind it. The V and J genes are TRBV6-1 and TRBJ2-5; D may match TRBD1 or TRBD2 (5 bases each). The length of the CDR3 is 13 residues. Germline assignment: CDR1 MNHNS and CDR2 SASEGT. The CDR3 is CATSGDEGETQYF. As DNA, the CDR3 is TGTGCCACCAGTGGGGACGAGGGAGAGACCCAGTACTTC.

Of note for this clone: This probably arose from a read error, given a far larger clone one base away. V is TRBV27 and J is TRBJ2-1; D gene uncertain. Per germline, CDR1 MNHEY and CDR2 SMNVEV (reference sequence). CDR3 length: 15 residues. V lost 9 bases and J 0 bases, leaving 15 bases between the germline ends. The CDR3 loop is CARSRTDRSYNEQFF. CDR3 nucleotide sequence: TGTGCCAGGAGCCGGACGGACCGCTCCTACAATGAGCAGTTCTTC.

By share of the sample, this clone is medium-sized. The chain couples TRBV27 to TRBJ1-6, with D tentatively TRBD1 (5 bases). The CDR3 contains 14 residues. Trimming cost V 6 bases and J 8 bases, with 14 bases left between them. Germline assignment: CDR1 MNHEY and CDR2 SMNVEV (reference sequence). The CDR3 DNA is TGTGCCAGCAGAAAAACAGGAGATTATTCACCCCTCCACTTT. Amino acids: CASRKTGDYSPLHF.

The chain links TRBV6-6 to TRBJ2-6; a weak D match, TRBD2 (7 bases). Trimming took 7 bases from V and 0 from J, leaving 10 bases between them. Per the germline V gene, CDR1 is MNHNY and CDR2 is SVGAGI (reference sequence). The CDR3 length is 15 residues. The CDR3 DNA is TGTGCCAGCACCCGGGGGGCCTCTGGGGCCAACGTCCTGACTTTC. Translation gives CASTRGASGANVLTF.

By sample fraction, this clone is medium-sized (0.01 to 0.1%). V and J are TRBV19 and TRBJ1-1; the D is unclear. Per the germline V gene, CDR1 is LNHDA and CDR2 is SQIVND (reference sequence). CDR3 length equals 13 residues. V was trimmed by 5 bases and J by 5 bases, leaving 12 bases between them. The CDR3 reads CASSSSPGTEAFF. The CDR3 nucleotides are TGTGCCAGTAGTTCAAGTCCGGGGACTGAAGCTTTCTTT.

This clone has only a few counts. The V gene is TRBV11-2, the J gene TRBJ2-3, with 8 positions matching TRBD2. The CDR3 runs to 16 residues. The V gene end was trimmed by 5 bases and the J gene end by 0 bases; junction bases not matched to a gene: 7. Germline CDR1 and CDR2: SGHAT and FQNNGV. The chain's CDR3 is CASSQSGTRSTDTQYF. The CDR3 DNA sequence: TGTGCCAGCAGCCAATCCGGGACTAGGAGCACAGATACGCAGTATTTT. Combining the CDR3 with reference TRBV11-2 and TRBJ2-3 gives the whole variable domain EAGVAQSPRYKIIEKRQSVAFWCNPISGHATLYWYQQILGQGPKLLIQFQNNGVVDDSQLPKDRFSAERLKGVDSTLKIQPAKLEDSAVYLCASSQSGTRSTDTQYFGPGTRLTVL.